Listed below are T cell receptor beta chains from one sample, sequenced in a study of T-cell memory formation after mild COVID-19. TCRdb itself ran the 5' RACE reads through MiXCR, one entry per CDR3 protein. The sample includes 550,000 to 600,000 distinct CDR3 sequences, about 22% of them seen just once. What was sequenced was PBMCs or a T cell subset sorted from them (not recorded which). All receptors come from an adult woman who had mild COVID-19 (a few samples of this study predate the infection). Cell type and time point are not known. The CDR3 runs from the conserved cysteine through the conserved F or W. The D gene is left open where the match is weak. Only part of the rows carry a size: once, few, many, or a class if the clone is expanded.

>.|TRBJ1-4|TRBV10-3|.
TGTGCCATCAGTGATATTGAGGGGGTTCCTCTTTTT
CAISDIEGVPLF
>.|TRBJ2-5|TRBV3-1|.
TGTGCCAGCAGGGAGCGGGCGTACCAAGAGACCCAGTACTTC
CASRERAYQETQYF
>TRBD1|TRBJ1-2|TRBV29-1|.
TGCAGCGTCCGCGAGGACAGGGGTGACCATGGCTACACCTTC
CSVREDRGDHGYTF
>TRBD1|TRBJ2-1|TRBV12-3/TRBV12-4|many
TGTGCCAGCAGTTTAGCGTCTGCTGGGACAGAGGAGTTCTTC
CASSLASAGTEEFF
>.|TRBJ2-2|TRBV7-8|many
TGTGCCAGCAGCCCCAAAAGGGACCGCATCACCGGGGAGCTGTTTTTT
CASSPKRDRITGELFF
>.|TRBJ1-2|TRBV29-1|many
TGCAGCGTTGAAGGGGGATTCGACTATGGCTACACCTTC
CSVEGGFDYGYTF
>.|TRBJ2-1|TRBV11-1|few
TGTGCCAGCAGCTTAGTCATTCAGGGGCCGGGGTACAATGAGCAGTTCTTC
CASSLVIQGPGYNEQFF
>.|TRBJ2-1|TRBV10-3|many
TGTGCCATCAGTGAGTCGATGGGGTATGAGCAGTTCTTC
CAISESMGYEQFF
>TRBD1|TRBJ2-2|TRBV30|few
TGTGCCTGGCGACAGGGGTTATACACCGGGGAGCTGTTTTTT
CAWRQGLYTGELFF
>.|TRBJ1-4|TRBV12-3/TRBV12-4|many
TGTGCCAGCAGTTTAGAACAGACTAATGAAAAACTGTTTTTT
CASSLEQTNEKLFF
>.|TRBJ1-1|TRBV29-1|.
TGCAGCGTTGAACCCCAGGGGCAGGGGAAGAGGACTGAAGCTTTCTTT
CSVEPQGQGKRTEAFF
>.|TRBJ2-1|TRBV20-1|.
TGCAGTGCTAGAGTGTTTCGGGCCTACAATGAGCAGTTCTTC
CSARVFRAYNEQFF
>TRBD1|TRBJ2-7|TRBV4-3|few
TGCGCCAGCAGCCAGTTTTTGGGACAGGGGACCTACGAGCAGTACTTC
CASSQFLGQGTYEQYF
>TRBD2|TRBJ2-5|TRBV4-1|few
TGCGCCAGCAGCCAAGAACGACTAGCGGGGGGCCAAGAGACCCAGTACTTC
CASSQERLAGGQETQYF
>.|TRBJ2-5|TRBV7-8|few
TGTGCCAGCAGCCCCACGGTGGGGTATCTTAGCGAGACCCAGTACTTC
CASSPTVGYLSETQYF
>.|TRBJ2-2|TRBV5-4|.
TGTGCCAGCAGCCCTATCGGAGGGAACACCGGGGAGCTGTTTTTT
CASSPIGGNTGELFF
>.|TRBJ2-1|TRBV7-9|few
TGTGCCAGCAGCTTAGGGGTTAAAATTGAGCAGTTCTTC
CASSLGVKIEQFF
>TRBD1|TRBJ1-6|TRBV5-1|.
TGCGCCAGCAGCGGGGGACAGCTAAATTCACCCCTCCACTTT
CASSGGQLNSPLHF
>.|TRBJ2-7|TRBV6-2/TRBV6-3|.
TGTGCCAGCAGCCCCAAACCCTACGAGCAGTACTTC
CASSPKPYEQYF
>TRBD2|TRBJ2-2|TRBV24-1|few
TGTGCCACCAGCCTAGCGGGAGGGAACACCGGGGAGCTGTTTTTT
CATSLAGGNTGELFF
>.|TRBJ1-5|TRBV5-5|few
TGTGCCAGCAGCTTGGTGGGGCGGGTTCAGAGCAATCAGCCCCAGCATTTT
CASSLVGRVQSNQPQHF
>.|TRBJ2-3|TRBV24-1|.
TGTGCCACCAGTGATCGTCACCACACAGATACGCAGTATTTT
CATSDRHHTDTQYF
>.|TRBJ2-7|TRBV11-2|.
TGTGCCAGCAGCGCTCTCGGGAGCGGTGGTTGGCTCTCCTACGAGCAGTACTTC
CASSALGSGGWLSYEQYF
>TRBD1|TRBJ1-2|TRBV5-1|few
TGCGCCAGCAGCTTCGACAGGGTGTATGGCTACACCTTC
CASSFDRVYGYTF
>.|TRBJ2-2|TRBV5-4|.
TGTGCCAGCAGCACAAGGGGGGGCCCTGCGGCGAAGCTGTTTTTT
CASSTRGGPAAKLFF
>TRBD2|TRBJ2-1|TRBV12-3/TRBV12-4|few
TGTGCCAGCAGTTTGGGGTGGCGGCTAGCGGAACAACTGGGGTTAAATGAGCAGTTCTTC
CASSLGWRLAEQLGLNEQFF
>TRBD2|TRBJ2-1|TRBV7-2|few
TGTGCCAGCAGCCGCCGGACTAGCGGGAGTATGGATGAGCAGTTCTTC
CASSRRTSGSMDEQFF
>.|TRBJ2-2|TRBV11-1|few
TGTGCCAGCAGCAATAGCCGCAAGAGCGGAAATAACACCGGGGAGCTGTTTTTT
CASSNSRKSGNNTGELFF
>.|TRBJ2-7|TRBV19|few
TGTGCCAGTTCTCTGACAGGAGGGGACTACGAGCAGTACTTC
CASSLTGGDYEQYF
>.|TRBJ2-5|TRBV4-3|few
TGCGCCAGCAGCCAAGTAAGGGAGCCAAGAGTAACCCAGTACTTC
CASSQVREPRVTQYF
>.|TRBJ2-2|TRBV6-4|few
TGTGCCAGCAGTGAAGGGCAGGGTGGCACCGGGGAGCTGTTTTTT
CASSEGQGGTGELFF
>.|TRBJ2-2|TRBV9|few
TGTGCCAGCAGCGGGGACGTGGGGTCCGGGGAGCTGTTTTTT
CASSGDVGSGELFF
>.|TRBJ1-2|TRBV18|.
TGTGCCAGCTCACCAACTCGGGGTGGTCTCTATGGCTACACCTTC
CASSPTRGGLYGYTF
>TRBD1|TRBJ1-5|TRBV30|few
TGTGCCTGGAGCCGCGGGACAGGGTACCAGCCCCAGCATTTT
CAWSRGTGYQPQHF
>TRBD1|TRBJ1-1|TRBV7-3|.
TGTGCCAGCAGCTTATCCGGGACAGGGGGTGAAGCTTTCTTT
CASSLSGTGGEAFF
>.|TRBJ2-7|TRBV27|.
TGTGCCAGCAGTTCCGCTTCGGCCTACGAGCAGTACTTC
CASSSASAYEQYF
>TRBD1|TRBJ2-7|TRBV18|.
TGTGCCAGCTCACCGAGGACAGGGGACTCCTACGAGCAGTACTTC
CASSPRTGDSYEQYF
>.|TRBJ2-7|TRBV6-5|.
TGTGCCAGCAGTAACCAGGGCGAGCAGTACTTC
CASSNQGEQYF
>TRBD2|TRBJ2-1|TRBV15|.
TGTGCCACCAGCAGAGTTAGCGGGAGTGGAAATGAGCAGTTCTTC
CATSRVSGSGNEQFF
>.|TRBJ2-1|TRBV15|.
TGTGCCACCGGAGCTGAGGGCAATGAGCAGTTCTTC
CATGAEGNEQFF
>.|TRBJ2-1|TRBV6-2/TRBV6-3|.
TGTGCCAGCAGTCCACTCATCTCGGGACTCAACGATGAGCAGTTCTTC
CASSPLISGLNDEQFF
>TRBD1|TRBJ1-6|TRBV29-1|.
TGCAGCGTACAGGGGGCAGGTAATTCACCCCTCCACTTT
CSVQGAGNSPLHF
>.|TRBJ1-1|TRBV4-1|.
TGCGCCAGCAGCCAAGGATGGGAACAGTTAAACACTGAAGCTTTCTTT
CASSQGWEQLNTEAFF
>.|TRBJ2-5|TRBV19|.
TGTGCCAGTAGCCCGGGACCCCTGGGTTTGGCCCAGTACTTC
CASSPGPLGLAQYF
>.|TRBJ2-1|TRBV6-5|few
TGTGCCAGCAGTTACCCCATCGAGGGGAGCTCCTACAATGAGCAGTTCTTC
CASSYPIEGSSYNEQFF
>TRBD2|TRBJ2-3|TRBV5-1|.
TGCGCCAGCAGCCTGGGGACTAGCGTCCGATCCTCCGATACGCAGTATTTT
CASSLGTSVRSSDTQYF
>.|TRBJ2-1|TRBV4-3|.
TGCGCCAGCAGCCAGGGTGTCGCCTACAATGAGCAGTTCTTC
CASSQGVAYNEQFF
>TRBD2|TRBJ2-3|TRBV24-1|.
TGTGCCACCTCGCTAGCGGGAGCAGGGACCGATACGCAGTATTTT
CATSLAGAGTDTQYF
>.|TRBJ2-5|TRBV12-3/TRBV12-4|.
TGTGCCAGCAGTTCTCGAGGACATCTCCAAGAGACCCAGTACTTC
CASSSRGHLQETQYF
>.|TRBJ1-2|TRBV5-1|few
TGCGCCAGCAGCACAACCGCAGGGGATCGCGGCTACACCTTC
CASSTTAGDRGYTF
>TRBD1|TRBJ2-7|TRBV30|.
TGTGCCTGGAGTGTCCGGGACAGGGCAAGGGAGCAGTACTTC
CAWSVRDRAREQYF
>.|TRBJ1-5|TRBV10-3|.
TGTGCCATCAGGGAGGAGGGCCCTAGCAATCAGCCCCAGCATTTT
CAIREEGPSNQPQHF
>.|TRBJ2-5|TRBV25-1|.
TGTGCCAGCAGTGGAACAACGCGAGGCGGGACCCAGTACTTC
CASSGTTRGGTQYF
>.|TRBJ2-3|TRBV7-9|few
TGTGCCAGCAGCTTAGGTGGAGACAGACGATCCGATACGCAGTATTTT
CASSLGGDRRSDTQYF